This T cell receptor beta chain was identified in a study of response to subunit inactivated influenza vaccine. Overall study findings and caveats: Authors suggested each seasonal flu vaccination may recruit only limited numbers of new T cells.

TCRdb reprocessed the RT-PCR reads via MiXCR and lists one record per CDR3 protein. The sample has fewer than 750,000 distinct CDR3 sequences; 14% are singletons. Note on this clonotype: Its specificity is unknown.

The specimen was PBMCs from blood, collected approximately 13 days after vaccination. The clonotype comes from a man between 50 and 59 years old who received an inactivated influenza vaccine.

This CDR3 reads CSAYRDYEQYF. The CDR3 DNA is TGCAGTGCGTATAGGGACTACGAGCAGTACTTC. The chain carries TRBV20-1 and TRBJ2-7, with D hard to call. This CDR3 is 11 amino acids long. V lost 6 bases, J lost 3 bases, and 9 bases lay in between. Germline V gene sequence: CDR1 DFQATT, CDR2 SNEGSKA (reference sequence).